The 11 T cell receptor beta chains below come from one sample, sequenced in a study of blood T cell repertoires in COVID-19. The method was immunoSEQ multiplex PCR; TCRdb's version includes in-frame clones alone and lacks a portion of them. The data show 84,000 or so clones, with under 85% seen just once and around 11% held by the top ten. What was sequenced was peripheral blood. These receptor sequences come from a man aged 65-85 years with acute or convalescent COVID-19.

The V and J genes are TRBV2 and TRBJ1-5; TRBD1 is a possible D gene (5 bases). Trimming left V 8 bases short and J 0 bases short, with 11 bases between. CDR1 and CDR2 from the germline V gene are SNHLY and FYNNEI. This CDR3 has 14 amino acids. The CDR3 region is CASLSDSSNQPQHF. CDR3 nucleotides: TGTGCCAGCCTATCCGACAGTAGCAATCAGCCCCAGCATTTT.

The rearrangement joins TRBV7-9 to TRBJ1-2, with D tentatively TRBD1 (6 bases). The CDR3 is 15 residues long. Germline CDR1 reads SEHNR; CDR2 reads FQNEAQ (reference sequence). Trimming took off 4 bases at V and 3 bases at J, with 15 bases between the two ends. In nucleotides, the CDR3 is TGTGCCAGCAGCTCCCTAAATCGACAGGACTATGGCTACACCTTC. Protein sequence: CASSSLNRQDYGYTF.

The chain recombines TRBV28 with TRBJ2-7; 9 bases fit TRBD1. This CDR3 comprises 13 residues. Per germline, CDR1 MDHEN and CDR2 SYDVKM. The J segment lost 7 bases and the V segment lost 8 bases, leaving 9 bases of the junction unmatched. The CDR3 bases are TGTGCCAGCGTTAGGACAGGGGCGCGGGAGCAGTACTTC. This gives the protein CASVRTGAREQYF.

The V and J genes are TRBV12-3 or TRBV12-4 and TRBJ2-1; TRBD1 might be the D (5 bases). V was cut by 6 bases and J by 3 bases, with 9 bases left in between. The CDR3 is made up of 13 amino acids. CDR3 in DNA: TGTGCCAGCAGAGGAACAGGCTACAATGAGCAGTTCTTC. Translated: CASRGTGYNEQFF.

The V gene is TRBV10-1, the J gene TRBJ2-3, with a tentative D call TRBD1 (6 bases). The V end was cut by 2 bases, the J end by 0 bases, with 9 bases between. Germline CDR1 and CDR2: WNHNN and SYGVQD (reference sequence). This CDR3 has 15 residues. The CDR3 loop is CASSEGGPSTDTQYF. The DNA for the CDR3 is TGCGCCAGCAGTGAGGGGGGCCCCAGCACAGATACGCAGTATTTT.

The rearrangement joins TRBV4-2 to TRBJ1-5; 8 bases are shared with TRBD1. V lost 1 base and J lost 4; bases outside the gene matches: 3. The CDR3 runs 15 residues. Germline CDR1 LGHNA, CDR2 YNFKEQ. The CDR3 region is CASSQGTGHNQPQHF. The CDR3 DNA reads TGTGCCAGCAGCCAAGGGACAGGGCATAATCAGCCCCAGCATTTT.

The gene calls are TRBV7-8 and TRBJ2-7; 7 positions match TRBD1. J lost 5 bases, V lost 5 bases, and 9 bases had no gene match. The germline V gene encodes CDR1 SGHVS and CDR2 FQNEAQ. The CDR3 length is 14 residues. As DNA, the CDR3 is TGTGCCAGCAGCACCAGACAGGGAAGGGACGAGCAGTACTTC. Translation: CASSTRQGRDEQYF.

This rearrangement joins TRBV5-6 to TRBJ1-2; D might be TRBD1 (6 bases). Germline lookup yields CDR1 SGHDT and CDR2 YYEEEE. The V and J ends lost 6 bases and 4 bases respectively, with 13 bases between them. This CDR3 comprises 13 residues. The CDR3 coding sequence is TGTGCCAGCACCCCGGGGGGCGGCTATGGCTACACCTTC. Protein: CASTPGGGYGYTF.

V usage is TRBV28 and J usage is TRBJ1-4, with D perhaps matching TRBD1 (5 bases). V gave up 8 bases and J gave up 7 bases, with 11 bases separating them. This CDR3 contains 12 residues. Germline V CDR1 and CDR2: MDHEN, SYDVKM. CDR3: CASGGVGEKLFF. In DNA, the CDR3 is TGTGCCAGCGGGGGGGTAGGTGAAAAACTGTTTTTT.

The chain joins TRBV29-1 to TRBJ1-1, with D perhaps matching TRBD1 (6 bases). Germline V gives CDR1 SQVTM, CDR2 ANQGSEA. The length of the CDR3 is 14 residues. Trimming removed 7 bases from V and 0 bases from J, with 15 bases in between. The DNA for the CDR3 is TGCAGCGGACTCGGGGGGCCACTGAACACTGAAGCTTTCTTT. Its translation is CSGLGGPLNTEAFF.

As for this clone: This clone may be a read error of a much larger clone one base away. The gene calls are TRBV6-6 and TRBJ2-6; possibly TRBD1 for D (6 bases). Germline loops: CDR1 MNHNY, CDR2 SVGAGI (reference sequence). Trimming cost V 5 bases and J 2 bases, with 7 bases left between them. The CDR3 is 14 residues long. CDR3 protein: CASSPGAGANVLTF. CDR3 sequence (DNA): TGTGCCAGCAGTCCAGGGGCTGGGGCCAACGTCCTGACTTTC.